Presented here are 16 T cell receptor beta chains from one specimen sequenced in a study of Ad26.COV2.S vaccination and SARS-CoV-2 variants. Regarding treatment: about 20 received Ad26.COV2.S at low or high dose, single or two shots; about five received placebo; per-sample allocation not given. Sampling took place 63 days after the first vaccine or placebo injection. TCRdb keeps only in-frame clones here, not all; method: immunoSEQ multiplex PCR. The repertoire has just under 250,000 clones, approximately 87% of them found once; the top ten carry about 10%. Here the sequenced sample was peripheral blood, taken in a trial of Ad26.COV2.S vaccine versus placebo. Receptor source: a person between 18 and 65 years old who received the Ad26.COV2.S COVID-19 vaccine or a placebo.

This chain connects TRBV27 to TRBJ2-7; 8 bases align to TRBD2. The CDR3 is 11 amino acids. J was trimmed by 12 bases and V by 4 bases; bases with no gene match: 5. Germline V gene lookup returns CDR1 MNHEY and CDR2 SMNVEV (reference sequence). CDR3 DNA sequence: TGTGCCAGCAGTTCCGGGGGGGCCTGGTACTTC. The encoded protein is CASSSGGAWYF.

The CDR3 DNA sequence: TGTGCCAGTAGTATCTCGACAGGGACCTACGAGCAGTACTTC. Its protein is CASSISTGTYEQYF. The chain is built from TRBV19 and TRBJ2-7, with 7 bases matching TRBD1. Trimming cost V 3 bases and J 2 bases; bases outside gene matches: 4. CDR3 length: 14 residues. CDR1 and CDR2 (germline): LNHDA, SQIVND (reference sequence).

The gene calls are TRBV5-6 and TRBJ2-4; D perhaps matches TRBD2 (6 bases). Germline V lookup: CDR1 SGHDT, CDR2 YYEEEE. The length of the CDR3 is 12 residues. V was cut by 3 bases and J by 9 bases, with 10 bases left in between. The CDR3 region has the DNA TGTGCCAGCAGCTCGGGCGGGACCATTCAGTACTTC. Amino acid sequence: CASSSGGTIQYF. Filled out from reference TRBV5-6 and TRBJ2-4, the complete variable domain reads DAGVTQSPTHLIKTRGQQVTLRCSPKSGHDTVSWYQQALGQGPQFIFQYYEEEERQRGNFPDRFSGHQFPNYSSELNVNALLLGDSALYLCASSSGGTIQYFGAGTRLSVL.

V usage is TRBV13 and J usage is TRBJ2-1, with TRBD2 as a possible D gene (5 bases). The germline V gene has CDR1 PRHDT and CDR2 FYEKMQ (reference sequence). With 2 bases removed from V and 2 bases from J, the gap between germline ends came to 7 bases. The CDR3 loop spans 14 amino acids. For the CDR3, the DNA is TGTGCCAGCAGCTTACGGGAAACCTACAATGAGCAGTTCTTC. Translated, it gives CASSLRETYNEQFF. Together with reference TRBV13 and TRBJ2-1, the CDR3 gives the full variable domain: AAGVIQSPRHLIKEKRETATLKCYPIPRHDTVYWYQQGPGQDPQFLISFYEKMQSDKGSIPDRFSAQQFSDYHSELNMSSLELGDSALYFCASSLRETYNEQFFGPGTRLTVL.

The chain has TRBV12-5 and TRBJ2-1; a weak D match, TRBD2 (5 bases). Between the trimmed V and J ends, which lost 1 base and 3 bases, there was a span of 13 bases. CDR1 and CDR2 (germline): LGHNT, FRNRAP. The CDR3 sequence is 16 residues long. DNA for the CDR3: TGTGCTAGTGGTTTGGGGCGGGTGCAGGACTACAATGAGCAGTTCTTC. Translation: CASGLGRVQDYNEQFF. The entire variable domain, with the rest obtained from reference TRBV12-5 and TRBJ2-1, is as follows: DARVTQTPRHKVTEMGQEVTMRCQPILGHNTVFWYRQTMMQGLELLAYFRNRAPLDDSGMPKDRFSAEMPDATLATLKIQPSEPRDSAVYFCASGLGRVQDYNEQFFGPGTRLTVL.

The DNA for the CDR3 is TGTGCCAGCAGCCAAGAAGCAGGGTGGACGGATGGCTACACCTTC. It is translated as CASSQEAGWTDGYTF. The V gene is TRBV3-1 (or the pseudogene TRBV3-2), the J gene TRBJ1-2; D possibly corresponds to TRBD1 (5 bases). The V end lost 0 bases, the J end lost 6 bases, and 14 bases lay between the germline ends. The CDR3 has 15 amino acids. Looked up from germline, CDR1 is LGHDT and CDR2 is YNNKEL (reference sequence).

DNA for the CDR3: TGTGCCAGCAGCGTAGACTGGGATAGGGTCCACGAGCAGTACTTC. It codes for CASSVDWDRVHEQYF. The chain carries TRBV9 and TRBJ2-7; D call uncertain. The CDR3 covers 15 residues. Per the germline V gene, CDR1 is SGDLS and CDR2 is YYNGEE. The V and J ends lost 0 bases and 5 bases respectively, with 15 bases between them.

As DNA, the CDR3 is TGTGCTAGTGCCGTGGGGGCTAGCGGCACAGATACGCAGTATTTT. As protein: CASAVGASGTDTQYF. The rearrangement uses TRBV12-5 and TRBJ2-3; D may be TRBD1 or TRBD2 (6 bases each). The germline gives CDR1 LGHNT, CDR2 FRNRAP. This CDR3 spans 15 amino acids. Trimming pared 7 bases from V and 1 base from J, leaving 15 bases between. Looking up the rest from reference TRBV12-5 and TRBJ2-3 gives the full variable domain: DARVTQTPRHKVTEMGQEVTMRCQPILGHNTVFWYRQTMMQGLELLAYFRNRAPLDDSGMPKDRFSAEMPDATLATLKIQPSEPRDSAVYFCASAVGASGTDTQYFGPGTRLTVL.

The V and J genes are TRBV3-1 (or the pseudogene TRBV3-2) and TRBJ1-2; possibly TRBD1 for D (5 bases). CDR1 is LGHDT, CDR2 YNNKEL, per germline (reference sequence). With 3 bases removed from V and 6 bases from J, the gap between germline ends came to 14 bases. CDR3 size: 14 residues. In DNA, the CDR3 is TGTGCCAGCAGCCATCGGGACGGCAGCGATGGCTACACCTTC. Translation gives CASSHRDGSDGYTF.

This chain joins TRBV6-5 and TRBJ2-2; TRBD1 matches at 8 bases. The trim removed 6 bases at V and 7 bases at J, leaving 7 bases unmatched. The CDR3 contains 14 residues. CDR1 and CDR2 (germline): MNHEY, SVGAGI. CDR3 residues: CASRGTGVGGELFF. The CDR3 region has the DNA TGTGCCAGCAGAGGGACAGGCGTAGGCGGGGAGCTGTTTTTT.

The V gene is TRBV7-2, the J gene TRBJ2-1; tentatively, D is TRBD1 or TRBD2 (6 bases each). V lost 6 bases to trimming and J lost 9 bases, with 15 bases between them. The length of the CDR3 is 13 residues. Germline V lookup: CDR1 SGHTA, CDR2 FQGNSA. CDR3: CASSRGPGGEQFF. CDR3 bases: TGTGCCAGCAGTCGGGGGCCCGGCGGTGAGCAGTTCTTC.

This clone occurred a few times. This chain connects TRBV27 to TRBJ2-7; the D gene is possibly TRBD2 (7 bases). The CDR3 runs 14 residues. V was cut by 0 bases and J by 4 bases, with 10 bases left in between. In germline, CDR1 is MNHEY, CDR2 SMNVEV (reference sequence). The CDR3 reads CASSLSRGQYEQYF. The CDR3 DNA reads as TGTGCCAGCAGTTTATCGCGGGGGCAGTACGAGCAGTACTTC.

The V and J genes are TRBV19 and TRBJ1-3; D not resolved. Between the trimmed V and J ends, which lost 3 bases and 0 bases, there was a span of 12 bases. The CDR3 is made up of 16 amino acids. The germline CDR1 and CDR2 sequences are LNHDA and SQIVND (reference sequence). Written as DNA, the CDR3 is TGTGCCAGTAGTATTAAGGACCCGATCTCTGGAAACACCATATATTTT. Encoded protein: CASSIKDPISGNTIYF.

The chain employs TRBV2 and TRBJ2-2; D remains ambiguous. Looked up from germline, CDR1 is SNHLY and CDR2 is FYNNEI. Trimming left V 6 bases short and J 6 bases short, with 11 bases between. This CDR3 is built from 13 residues. CDR3 bases: TGTGCCAGCAGGGCCTCTAGTGCCGGGGAGCTGTTTTTT. Translating gives CASRASSAGELFF. The whole variable domain, filled in from reference TRBV2 and TRBJ2-2, reads EPEVTQTPSHQVTQMGQEVILRCVPISNHLYFYWYRQILGQKVEFLVSFYNNEISEKSEIFDDQFSVERPDGSNFTLKIRSTKLEDSAMYFCASRASSAGELFFGEGSRLTVL.

The rearrangement joins TRBV10-3 to TRBJ2-1; a possible D gene is TRBD2 (6 bases). The CDR3 is 13 residues long. The V end lost 10 bases, the J end lost 4 bases, and 14 bases lay between the germline ends. Per the germline V gene, CDR1 is ENHRY and CDR2 is SYGVKD. The CDR3 sequence: CATKEGEYNEQFF. DNA of the CDR3: TGTGCCACCAAGGAGGGCGAATACAATGAGCAGTTCTTC.

The chain carries TRBV4-2 and TRBJ1-6; a possible D gene is TRBD1 (5 bases). Trimming left V 1 base short and J 6 bases short, with 13 bases between. CDR1 LGHNA and CDR2 YNFKEQ come from the germline V gene. This CDR3 spans 16 amino acids. Here the CDR3 reads CASSQGTGGRNSPLHF. CDR3 sequence (DNA): TGTGCCAGCAGCCAAGGAACAGGTGGGCGTAATTCACCCCTCCACTTT.